Sequencing of this T cell receptor beta chain was carried out in a study of T cells in Graves' hyperthyroidism and ophthalmopathy. Many counts were recorded for this clonotype. This CDR3 is 11 amino acids long. The germline V and J ends were trimmed by 4 bases and 10 bases, with 10 bases remaining between them. Per germline, CDR1 SNHLY and CDR2 FYNNEI. Researchers took RNA transcripts and amplified the TCR beta CDR3 regions from them. The TCR CDR3 first-round RT-PCR relied on the HTBI primer set. Using its own MiXCR run on the multiplex PCR reads, TCRdb lists one record per CDR3 protein. The profile shows 450,000 to 650,000 distinct CDR3 sequences, more than 20% of them singletons.

This chain joins TRBV2 and TRBJ1-2; D is uncertain. Source material: blood. The clonotype originates from a man younger than 30 with Graves' hyperthyroidism. DNA for the CDR3: TGTGCCAGCAGTGTAAAGGGATACTACACCTTC. Encoded protein: CASSVKGYYTF. Variable domain in full (rest from reference TRBV2 and TRBJ1-2): EPEVTQTPSHQVTQMGQEVILRCVPISNHLYFYWYRQILGQKVEFLVSFYNNEISEKSEIFDDQFSVERPDGSNFTLKIRSTKLEDSAMYFCASSVKGYYTFGSGTRLTVV.